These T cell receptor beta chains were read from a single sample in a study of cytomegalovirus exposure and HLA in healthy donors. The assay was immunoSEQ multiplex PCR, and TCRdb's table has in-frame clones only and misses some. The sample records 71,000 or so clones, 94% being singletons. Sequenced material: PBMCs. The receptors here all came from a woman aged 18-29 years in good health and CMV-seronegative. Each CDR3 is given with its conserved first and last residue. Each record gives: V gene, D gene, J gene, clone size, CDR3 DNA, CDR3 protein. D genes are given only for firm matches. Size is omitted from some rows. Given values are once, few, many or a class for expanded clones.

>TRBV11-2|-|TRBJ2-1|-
TGTGCCAGCAGCCCGAGGGCGGCCCCTCCTGTAAATGAGCAGTTCTTC
CASSPRAAPPVNEQFF
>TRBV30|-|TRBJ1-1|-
TGTGCCTGGAGTCCCTTGGGGCCGATGAACACTGAAGCTTTCTTT
CAWSPLGPMNTEAFF
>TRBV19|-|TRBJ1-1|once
TGTGCCAGTAGTTATTCACGGGTCACTGAAGCTTTCTTT
CASSYSRVTEAFF
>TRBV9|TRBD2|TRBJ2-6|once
TGTGCCAGCAGCGTAGCAGGCGGGGGGGTCTCTGGGGCCAACGTCCTGACTTTC
CASSVAGGGVSGANVLTF
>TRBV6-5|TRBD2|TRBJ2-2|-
TGTGCCACCCGGGGGGGGGTTTCCCACGGGGAGCTGTTTTTT
CATRGGVSHGELFF
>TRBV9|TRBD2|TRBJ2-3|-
TGTGCCAGCAGCGTAGAGGGACTAGCGGGAGATATAACAGATACGCAGTATTTT
CASSVEGLAGDITDTQYF
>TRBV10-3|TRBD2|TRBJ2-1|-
TGTGCCAGTAGCGGGTCGCTTGAATACAATGAGCAGTTCTTC
CASSGSLEYNEQFF
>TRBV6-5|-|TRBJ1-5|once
TGTGCCAGCCACCAGGGCGGGGGTCAGCCCCAGCATTTT
CASHQGGGQPQHF
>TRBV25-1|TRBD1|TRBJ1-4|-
TGTGCCAGCAGTGCTGGCCATTCCGGGACAGGGTATGAAAAACTGTTTTTT
CASSAGHSGTGYEKLFF
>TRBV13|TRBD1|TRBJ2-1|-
TGTGCCAGCAGCCAGACAGGGGATGAGCAGTTCTTC
CASSQTGDEQFF
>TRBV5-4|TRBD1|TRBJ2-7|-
TGTGCCAGCAAGGGGCAGGGGGCCTACGAGCAGTACTTC
CASKGQGAYEQYF
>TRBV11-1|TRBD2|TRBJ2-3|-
TGTGCCAGCAGCTTCGGGACTAATACGCAGTATTTT
CASSFGTNTQYF
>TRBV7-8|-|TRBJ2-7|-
TGTGCCAGCAGCCCCAGTAGGCGGTACTACGAGCAGTACTTC
CASSPSRRYYEQYF
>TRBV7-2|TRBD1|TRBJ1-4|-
TGTGCCAGCAGCGCGGGGACAGGTCATGAAAAACTGTTTTTT
CASSAGTGHEKLFF